This TCR beta chain was documented in a study of T cell responses to AZD1222 COVID-19 vaccine. Study results and limitations: The donor group comprised mostly white British people and more females; the analysis possibly underestimated clonal diversity. Repertoires were sampled only after the peak T cell response.

Second-dose intervals of approximately 4 or approximately 12 weeks were pooled. V trimming: 4 bases; J trimming: 2 bases; junction bases outside the gene matches: 9. The length of the CDR3 is 17 residues. Sequencing used immunoSEQ multiplex PCR; TCRdb keeps in-frame clones, though not all of them. The sample includes approximately 150,000 clones, under 90% of them seen just once. Note on this clone: Its antigen is not known.

V is TRBV5-3 and J is TRBJ2-7, with 13 positions matching TRBD2. TRBV5-3 is an open reading frame whose function is uncertain. This sample comprised peripheral blood, obtained 28 days after the second AZD1222 dose. This receptor was taken from an adult who received the AZD1222 COVID-19 vaccine. The CDR3 bases are TGTGCCAGAAGCAATCCGGGACTAGCGGGGCGCCCCTACGAGCAGTACTTC. Translation gives CARSNPGLAGRPYEQYF.